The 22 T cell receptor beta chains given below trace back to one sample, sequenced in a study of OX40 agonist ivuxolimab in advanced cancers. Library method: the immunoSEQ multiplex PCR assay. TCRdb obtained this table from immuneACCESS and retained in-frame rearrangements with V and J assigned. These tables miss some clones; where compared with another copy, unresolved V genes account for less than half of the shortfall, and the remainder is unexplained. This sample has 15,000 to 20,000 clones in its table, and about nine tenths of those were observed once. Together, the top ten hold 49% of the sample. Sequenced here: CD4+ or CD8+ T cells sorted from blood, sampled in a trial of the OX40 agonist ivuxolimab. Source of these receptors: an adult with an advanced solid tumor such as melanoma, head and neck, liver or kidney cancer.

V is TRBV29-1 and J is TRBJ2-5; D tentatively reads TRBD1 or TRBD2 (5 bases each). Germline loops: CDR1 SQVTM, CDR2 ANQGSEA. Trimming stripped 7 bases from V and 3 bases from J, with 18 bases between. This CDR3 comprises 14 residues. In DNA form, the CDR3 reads TGCAGCGGCATCCCGGGACCCGCGAAAGAGACCCAGTACTTC. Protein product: CSGIPGPAKETQYF.

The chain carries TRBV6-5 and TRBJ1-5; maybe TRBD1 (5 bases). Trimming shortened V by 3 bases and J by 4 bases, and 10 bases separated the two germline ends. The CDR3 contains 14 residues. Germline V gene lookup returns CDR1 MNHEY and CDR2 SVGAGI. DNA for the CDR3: TGTGCCAGCAGTTATAGGGACGGTAATCAGCCCCAGCATTTT. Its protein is CASSYRDGNQPQHF.

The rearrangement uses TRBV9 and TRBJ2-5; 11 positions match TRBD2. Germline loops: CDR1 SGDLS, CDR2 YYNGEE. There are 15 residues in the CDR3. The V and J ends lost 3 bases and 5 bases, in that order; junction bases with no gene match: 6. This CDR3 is CASSALTSGKETQYF. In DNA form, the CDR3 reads TGTGCCAGCAGCGCTCTGACTAGCGGGAAGGAGACCCAGTACTTC.

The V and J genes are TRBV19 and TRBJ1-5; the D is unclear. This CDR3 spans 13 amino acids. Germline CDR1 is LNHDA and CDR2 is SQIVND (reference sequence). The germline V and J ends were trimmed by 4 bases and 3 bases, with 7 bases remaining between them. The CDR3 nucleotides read TGTGCCAGTAGTACGGAGAACAATCAGCCCCAGCATTTT. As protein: CASSTENNQPQHF.

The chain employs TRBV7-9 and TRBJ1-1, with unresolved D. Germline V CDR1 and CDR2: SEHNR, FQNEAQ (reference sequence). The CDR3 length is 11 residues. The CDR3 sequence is CAVALNTEAFF. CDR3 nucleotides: TGTGCTGTAGCTCTGAACACTGAAGCTTTCTTT.

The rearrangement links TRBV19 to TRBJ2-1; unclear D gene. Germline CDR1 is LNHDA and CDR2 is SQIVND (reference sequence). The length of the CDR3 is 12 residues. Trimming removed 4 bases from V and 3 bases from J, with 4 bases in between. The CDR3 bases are TGTGCCAGTAGTAACAACTACAATGAGCAGTTCTTC. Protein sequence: CASSNNYNEQFF.

This CDR3 is CASSIGAGAHPTQYF. The CDR3 nucleotides read TGTGCCAGTAGTATAGGGGCAGGGGCCCATCCAACGCAGTATTTT. This chain joins TRBV19 and TRBJ2-3, with D perhaps matching TRBD1 (6 bases). The CDR3 has 15 amino acids. Trimming shortened V by 1 base and J by 9 bases, and 17 bases separated the two germline ends. CDR1 and CDR2 from the germline V gene are LNHDA and SQIVND (reference sequence).

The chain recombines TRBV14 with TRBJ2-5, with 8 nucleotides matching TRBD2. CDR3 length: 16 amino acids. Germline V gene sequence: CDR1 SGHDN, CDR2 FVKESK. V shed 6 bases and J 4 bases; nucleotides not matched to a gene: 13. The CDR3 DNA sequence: TGTGCCAGCAGACGGAGCGGGAGCGCTGTGGGAGAGACCCAGTACTTC. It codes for CASRRSGSAVGETQYF.

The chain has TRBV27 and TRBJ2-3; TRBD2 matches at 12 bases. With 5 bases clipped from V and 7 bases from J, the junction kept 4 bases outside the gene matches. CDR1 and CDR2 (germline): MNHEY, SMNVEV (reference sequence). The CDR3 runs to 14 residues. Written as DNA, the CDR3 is TGTGCCAGCAGTCTAGCGGGAGGGCCGCATACGCAGTATTTT. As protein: CASSLAGGPHTQYF.

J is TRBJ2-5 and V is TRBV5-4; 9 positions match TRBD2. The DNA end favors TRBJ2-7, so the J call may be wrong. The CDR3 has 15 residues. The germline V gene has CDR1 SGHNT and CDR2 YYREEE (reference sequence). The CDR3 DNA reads TGTGCCAGCAGCTCGACCGGGACTAGCTTCGGCGAGCAGTACTTC. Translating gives CASSSTGTSFGEQYF.

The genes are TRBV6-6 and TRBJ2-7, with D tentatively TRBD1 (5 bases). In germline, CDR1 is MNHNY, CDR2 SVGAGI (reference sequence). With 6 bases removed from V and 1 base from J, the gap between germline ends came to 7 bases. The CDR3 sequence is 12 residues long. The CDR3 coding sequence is TGTGCCAGCAGCCAGGGTTCCTACGAGCAGTACTTC. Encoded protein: CASSQGSYEQYF.

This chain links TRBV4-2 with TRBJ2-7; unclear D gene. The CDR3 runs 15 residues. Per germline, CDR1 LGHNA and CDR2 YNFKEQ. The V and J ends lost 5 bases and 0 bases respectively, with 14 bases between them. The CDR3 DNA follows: TGTGCCAGCAGCTTCGGGCCTACCGGCTCCTACGAGCAGTACTTC. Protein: CASSFGPTGSYEQYF.

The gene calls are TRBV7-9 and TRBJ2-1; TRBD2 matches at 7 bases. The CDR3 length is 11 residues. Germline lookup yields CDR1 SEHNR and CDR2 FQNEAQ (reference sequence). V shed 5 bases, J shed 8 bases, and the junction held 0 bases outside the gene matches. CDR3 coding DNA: TGTGCCAGCAGCCGGGAGGATGAGCAGTTCTTC. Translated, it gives CASSREDEQFF.

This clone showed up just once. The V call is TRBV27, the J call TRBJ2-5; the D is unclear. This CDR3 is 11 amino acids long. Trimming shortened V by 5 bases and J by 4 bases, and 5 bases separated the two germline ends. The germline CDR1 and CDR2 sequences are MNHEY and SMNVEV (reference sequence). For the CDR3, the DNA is TGTGCCAGCAGTCACGGAGAGACCCAGTACTTC. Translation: CASSHGETQYF.

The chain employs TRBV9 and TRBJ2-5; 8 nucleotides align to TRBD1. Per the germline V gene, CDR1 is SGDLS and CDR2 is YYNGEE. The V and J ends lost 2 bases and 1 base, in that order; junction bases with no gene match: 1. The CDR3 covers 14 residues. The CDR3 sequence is CASSVGQVQETQYF. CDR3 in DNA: TGTGCCAGCAGCGTGGGACAGGTCCAAGAGACCCAGTACTTC.

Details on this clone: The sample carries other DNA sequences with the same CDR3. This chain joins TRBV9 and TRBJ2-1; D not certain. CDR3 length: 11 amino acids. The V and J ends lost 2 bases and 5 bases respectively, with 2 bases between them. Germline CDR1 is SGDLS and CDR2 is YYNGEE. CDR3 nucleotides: TGTGCCAGCAGCGTCAACAATGAGCAGTTCTTC. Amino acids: CASSVNNEQFF. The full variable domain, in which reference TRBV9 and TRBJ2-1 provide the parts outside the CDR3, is DSGVTQTPKHLITATGQRVTLRCSPRSGDLSVYWYQQSLDQGLQFLIQYYNGEERAKGNILERFSAQQFPDLHSELNLSSLELGDSALYFCASSVNNEQFFGPGTRLTVL.

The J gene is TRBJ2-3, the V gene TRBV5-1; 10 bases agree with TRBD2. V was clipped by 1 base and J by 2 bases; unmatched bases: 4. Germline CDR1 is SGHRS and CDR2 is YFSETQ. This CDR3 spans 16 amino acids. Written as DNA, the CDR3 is TGCGCCAGCAGCTTGCAAGCGGGAGGGATCACAGATACGCAGTATTTT. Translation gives CASSLQAGGITDTQYF.

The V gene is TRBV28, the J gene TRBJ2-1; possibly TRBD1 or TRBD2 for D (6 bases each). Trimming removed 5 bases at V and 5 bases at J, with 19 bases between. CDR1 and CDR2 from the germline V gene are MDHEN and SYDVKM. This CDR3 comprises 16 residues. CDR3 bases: TGTGCCAGCAGTCCAACAACAGGGAGGCTTGACAATGAGCAGTTCTTC. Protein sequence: CASSPTTGRLDNEQFF. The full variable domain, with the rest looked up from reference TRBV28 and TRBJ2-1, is DVKVTQSSRYLVKRTGEKVFLECVQDMDHENMFWYRQDPGLGLRLIYFSYDVKMKEKGDIPEGYSVSREKKERFSLILESASTNQTSMYLCASSPTTGRLDNEQFFGPGTRLTVL.

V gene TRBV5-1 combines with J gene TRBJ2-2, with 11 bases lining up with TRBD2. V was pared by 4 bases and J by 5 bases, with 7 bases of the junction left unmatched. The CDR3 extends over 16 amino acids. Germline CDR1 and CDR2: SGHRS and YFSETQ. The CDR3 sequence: CASSPGASGRTGELFF. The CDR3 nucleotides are TGCGCCAGCAGCCCAGGAGCTAGCGGGAGGACCGGGGAGCTGTTTTTT.

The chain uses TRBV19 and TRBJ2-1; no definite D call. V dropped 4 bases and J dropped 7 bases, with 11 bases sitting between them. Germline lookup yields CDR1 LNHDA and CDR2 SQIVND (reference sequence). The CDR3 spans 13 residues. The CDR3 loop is CASSTHLGNEQFF. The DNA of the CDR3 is TGTGCCAGTAGTACACATCTTGGGAATGAGCAGTTCTTC.

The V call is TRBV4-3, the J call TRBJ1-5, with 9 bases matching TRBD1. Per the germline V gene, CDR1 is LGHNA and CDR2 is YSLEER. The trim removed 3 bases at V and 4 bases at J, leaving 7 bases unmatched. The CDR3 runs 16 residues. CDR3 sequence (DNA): TGCGCCAGCAGCCAGGACAGGGGCCGCGGGAATCAGCCCCAGCATTTT. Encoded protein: CASSQDRGRGNQPQHF.

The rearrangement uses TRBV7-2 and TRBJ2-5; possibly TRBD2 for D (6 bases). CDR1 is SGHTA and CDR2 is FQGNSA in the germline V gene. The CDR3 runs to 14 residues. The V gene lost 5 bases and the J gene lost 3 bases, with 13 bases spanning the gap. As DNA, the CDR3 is TGTGCCAGCAGCCAACCGGGACTTGAAGAGACCCAGTACTTC. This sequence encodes CASSQPGLEETQYF. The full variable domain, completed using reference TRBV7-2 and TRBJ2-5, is GAGVSQSPSNKVTEKGKDVELRCDPISGHTALYWYRQSLGQGLEFLIYFQGNSAPDKSGLPSDRFSAERTGGSVSTLTIQRTQQEDSAVYLCASSQPGLEETQYFGPGTRLLVL.